These T cell receptor beta chains were read from a single sample in a study of vaccination effects on CD4 cells after COVID-19. No antigen has been identified for these receptors. TCRdb's copy holds only in-frame clones and misses some; the assay was immunoSEQ multiplex PCR. Found here are roughly 41,000 clones, more than 60% of them singletons; the top ten hold about 25%. The sample in question was CD4+ T cells from PBMCs cultured with HCoV-OC43 spike peptides, obtained before COVID-19 vaccination. All receptors come from a human donor who received a COVID-19 vaccine. Each CDR3 is given without its conserved first and last residue. A D gene is named only where the DNA matches it firmly. Clone size is stated in some rows and not others, as once, few, many or a class when expanded.

>TRBJ1-5|TRBV5-5|once|NA
ASSLRGLSNQPQH
>TRBJ1-2|TRBV28|NA|TRBD1
ASSSGQGVFGYT
>TRBJ1-1|TRBV19|few|TRBD1
ASSARDRGVGTEAF
>TRBJ2-2|TRBV6-4|NA|NA
ASSEGLYTGELF
>TRBJ2-7|TRBV30|NA|NA
AWSVRKAVLPKEQY
>TRBJ2-5|TRBV7-9|NA|TRBD1
ASSTGTGGDETQY
>TRBJ2-7|TRBV15|NA|NA
ATSRDPTRAYEQY
>TRBJ2-6|TRBV4-1|once|TRBD1
ASRHTLGTGGSGANVLT
>TRBJ1-1|TRBV3-1/TRBV3-2|NA|TRBD1
ASSPGQGSTEAF
>TRBJ2-3|TRBV4-2|NA|TRBD1
ASSQRTGGADTQY
>TRBJ2-1|TRBV12-3/TRBV12-4|NA|NA
ASSLVPNEQF
>TRBJ2-1|TRBV7-8|NA|NA
ASSLGVAGRQF
>TRBJ1-2|TRBV4-3|NA|NA
ASSQDYVPPYGYT
>TRBJ1-1|TRBV28|NA|NA
ASSPRSEAF
>TRBJ1-1|TRBV18|NA|NA
ASSPIQAGPTTEAF
>TRBJ2-3|TRBV10-3|NA|NA
AISDRADTQY
>TRBJ1-2|TRBV25-1|NA|NA
ASSVAGANYGYT
>TRBJ2-1|TRBV14|NA|NA
ASSPYTGPLRGEQF
>TRBJ2-5|TRBV2|NA|NA
ASREGQSEETQY
>TRBJ1-3|TRBV7-2|NA|NA
ASSLGGAFSGNTIY
>TRBJ1-6|TRBV6-2/TRBV6-3|NA|NA
ASSSGAIYNSPLH
>TRBJ2-7|TRBV4-2|few|NA
ASSQEGYGVSYEQY
>TRBJ2-2|TRBV10-3|few|TRBD2
AIPNGGLAGPQNTGELF
>TRBJ2-3|TRBV6-1|few|TRBD2
ASSVSGGGSSTDTQY
>TRBJ1-1|TRBV7-9|NA|NA
ASSLRAGVAF
>TRBJ1-1|TRBV6-1|NA|NA
ASSEKQNTEAF
>TRBJ1-5|TRBV30|NA|NA
AWGLRRRERGNGNQPQH
>TRBJ1-2|TRBV10-3|NA|TRBD1
AISVGLLDRAGYT
>TRBJ1-1|TRBV7-6|NA|NA
ASSLLGGAENTEAF
>TRBJ2-2|TRBV27|NA|NA
ASSLSAQGVAGELF
>TRBJ2-5|TRBV6-2/TRBV6-3|NA|NA
ASSLSQETQY
>TRBJ2-7|TRBV18|NA|TRBD1
ASAPLTGAGSAEQY
>TRBJ1-2|TRBV19|NA|NA
ASRAQLWANYGYT
>TRBJ1-1|TRBV10-3|NA|TRBD1
AINRDRGGIGNTEAF
>TRBJ2-2|TRBV28|NA|NA
ASSLGTGELF
>TRBJ2-6|TRBV5-1|once|NA
ASSPLSGDGANVLT
>TRBJ2-3|TRBV4-2|NA|NA
ASSQEQTTSTDTQY
>TRBJ2-5|TRBV7-3|NA|TRBD1
ASSPQGTVQETQY
>TRBJ2-3|TRBV19|NA|TRBD1
ASSQTGGSDTQY
>TRBJ1-5|TRBV3-1/TRBV3-2|once|NA
ASSRGRAQPQH
>TRBJ1-2|TRBV9|NA|NA
ASSVDPAAGSGYT
>TRBJ1-2|TRBV6-2/TRBV6-3|NA|TRBD1
ASSYSTGNGYT
>TRBJ2-7|TRBV7-9|once|TRBD2
ASRGLAVLGGEQY
>TRBJ2-1|TRBV5-1|few|NA
ASSLVSRANEQF
>TRBJ2-1|TRBV6-6|NA|NA
ASTLRVYNEQF
>TRBJ2-1|TRBV30|few|TRBD2
ASRPGASGVNEQF
>TRBJ1-1|TRBV6-6|NA|NA
ASSYGSPTEAF
>TRBJ1-1|TRBV20-1|NA|NA
SASLNTEAF
>TRBJ1-1|TRBV11-2|NA|NA
ASSLGPAGLEAF
>TRBJ1-1|TRBV5-1|few|TRBD1
ASRGQGGTEAF